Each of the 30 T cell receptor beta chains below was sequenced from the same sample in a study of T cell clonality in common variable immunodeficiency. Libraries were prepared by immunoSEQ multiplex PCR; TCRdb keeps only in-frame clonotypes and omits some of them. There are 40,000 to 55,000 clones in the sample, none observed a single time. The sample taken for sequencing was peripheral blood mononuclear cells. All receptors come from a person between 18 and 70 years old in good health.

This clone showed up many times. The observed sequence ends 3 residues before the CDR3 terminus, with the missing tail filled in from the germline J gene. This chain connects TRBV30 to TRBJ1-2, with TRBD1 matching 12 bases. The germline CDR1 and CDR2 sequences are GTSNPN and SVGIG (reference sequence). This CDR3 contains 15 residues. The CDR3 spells CAWSVGQGASRGYTF. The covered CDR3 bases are TGTGCCTGGAGTGTGGGACAGGGGGCTTCTCGCGGC. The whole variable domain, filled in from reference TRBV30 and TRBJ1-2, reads SQTIHQWPATLVQPVGSPLSLECTVEGTSNPNLYWYRQAAGRGLQLLFYSVGIGQISSEVPQNLSASRPQDRQFILSSKKLLLSDSGFYLCAWSVGQGASRGYTFGSGTRLTVV.

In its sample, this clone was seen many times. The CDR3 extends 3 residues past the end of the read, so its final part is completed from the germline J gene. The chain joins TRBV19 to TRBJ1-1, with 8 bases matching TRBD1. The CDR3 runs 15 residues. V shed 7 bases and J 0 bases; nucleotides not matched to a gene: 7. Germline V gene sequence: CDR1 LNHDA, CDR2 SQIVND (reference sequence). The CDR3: CASNPTGGMNTEAFF. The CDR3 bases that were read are TGTGCCAGTAACCCAACAGGGGGAATGAACACTGAA.

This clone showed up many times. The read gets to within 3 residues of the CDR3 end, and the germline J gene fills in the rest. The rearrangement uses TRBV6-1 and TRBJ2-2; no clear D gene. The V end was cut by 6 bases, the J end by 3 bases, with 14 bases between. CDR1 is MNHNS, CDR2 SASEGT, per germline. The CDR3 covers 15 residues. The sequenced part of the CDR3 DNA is TGTGCCAGCAGGGAACCGGGTCTTGACACCGGGGAG. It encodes CASREPGLDTGE. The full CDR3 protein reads CASREPGLDTGELFF.

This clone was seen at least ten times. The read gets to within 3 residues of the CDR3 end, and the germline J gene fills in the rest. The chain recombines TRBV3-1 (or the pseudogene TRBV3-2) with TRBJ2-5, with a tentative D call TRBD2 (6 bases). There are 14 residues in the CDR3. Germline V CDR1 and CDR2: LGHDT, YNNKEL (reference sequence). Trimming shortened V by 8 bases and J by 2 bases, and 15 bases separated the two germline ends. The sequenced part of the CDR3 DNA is TGTGCCAGCGGGCGTGGGGGGAGACAAGAGACC. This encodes CASGRGGRQET. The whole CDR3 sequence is CASGRGGRQETQYF.

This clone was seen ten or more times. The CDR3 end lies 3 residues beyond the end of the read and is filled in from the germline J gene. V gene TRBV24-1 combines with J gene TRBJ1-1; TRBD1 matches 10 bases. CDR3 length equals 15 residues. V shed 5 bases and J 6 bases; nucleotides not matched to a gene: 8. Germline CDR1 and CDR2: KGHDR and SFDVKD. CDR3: CATSASTGGGPEAFF. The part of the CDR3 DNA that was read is TGTGCCACCAGTGCCTCGACAGGGGGCGGCCCTGAA.

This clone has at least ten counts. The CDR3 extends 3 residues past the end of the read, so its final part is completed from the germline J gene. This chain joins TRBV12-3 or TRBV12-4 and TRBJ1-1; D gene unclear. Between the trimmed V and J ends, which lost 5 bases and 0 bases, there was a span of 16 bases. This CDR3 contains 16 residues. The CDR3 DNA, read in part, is TGTGCCAGCAGTCCCCCAATCCAGGCTTTGAACACTGAA. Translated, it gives CASSPPIQALNTE. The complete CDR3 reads CASSPPIQALNTEAFF.

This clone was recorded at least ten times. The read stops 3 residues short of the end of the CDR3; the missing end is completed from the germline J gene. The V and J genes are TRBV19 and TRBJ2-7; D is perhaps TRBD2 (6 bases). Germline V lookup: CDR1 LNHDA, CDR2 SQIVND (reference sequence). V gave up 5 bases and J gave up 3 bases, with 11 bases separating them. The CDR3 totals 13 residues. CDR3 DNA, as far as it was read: TGTGCCAGTAGTCCGGGACTTCTCTACGAG. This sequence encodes CASSPGLLYE. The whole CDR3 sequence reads CASSPGLLYEQYF.

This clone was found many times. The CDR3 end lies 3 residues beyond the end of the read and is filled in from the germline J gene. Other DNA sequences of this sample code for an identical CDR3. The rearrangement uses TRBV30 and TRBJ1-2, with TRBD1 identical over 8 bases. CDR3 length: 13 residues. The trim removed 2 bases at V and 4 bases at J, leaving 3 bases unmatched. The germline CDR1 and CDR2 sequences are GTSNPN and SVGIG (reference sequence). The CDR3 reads CAWSLTGAYGYTF. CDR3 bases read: TGTGCCTGGAGTCTGACAGGGGCCTATGGC.

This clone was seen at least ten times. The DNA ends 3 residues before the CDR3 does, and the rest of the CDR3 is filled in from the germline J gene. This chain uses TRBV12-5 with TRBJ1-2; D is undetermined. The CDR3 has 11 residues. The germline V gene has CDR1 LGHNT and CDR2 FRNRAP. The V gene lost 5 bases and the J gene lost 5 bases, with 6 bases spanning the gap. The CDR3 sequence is CASGSGYGYTF. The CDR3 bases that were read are TGTGCTAGTGGTAGCGGATATGGC. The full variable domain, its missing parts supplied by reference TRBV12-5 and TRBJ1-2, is DARVTQTPRHKVTEMGQEVTMRCQPILGHNTVFWYRQTMMQGLELLAYFRNRAPLDDSGMPKDRFSAEMPDATLATLKIQPSEPRDSAVYFCASGSGYGYTFGSGTRLTVV.

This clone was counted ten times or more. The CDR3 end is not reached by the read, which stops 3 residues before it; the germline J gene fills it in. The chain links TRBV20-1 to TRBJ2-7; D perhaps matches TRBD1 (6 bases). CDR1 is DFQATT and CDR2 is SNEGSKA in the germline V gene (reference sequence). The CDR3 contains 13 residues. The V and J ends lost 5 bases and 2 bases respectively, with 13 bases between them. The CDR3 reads CSADEGVPYEQYF. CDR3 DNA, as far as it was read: TGCAGTGCTGACGAGGGGGTTCCCTACGAG.

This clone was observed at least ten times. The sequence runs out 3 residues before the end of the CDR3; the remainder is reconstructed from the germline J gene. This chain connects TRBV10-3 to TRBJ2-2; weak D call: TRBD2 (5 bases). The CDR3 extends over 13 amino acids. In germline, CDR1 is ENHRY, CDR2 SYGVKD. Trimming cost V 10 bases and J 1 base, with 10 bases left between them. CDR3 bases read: TGTGCCACCGGACTTAAGAACACCGGGGAG. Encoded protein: CATGLKNTGE. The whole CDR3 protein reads CATGLKNTGELFF.

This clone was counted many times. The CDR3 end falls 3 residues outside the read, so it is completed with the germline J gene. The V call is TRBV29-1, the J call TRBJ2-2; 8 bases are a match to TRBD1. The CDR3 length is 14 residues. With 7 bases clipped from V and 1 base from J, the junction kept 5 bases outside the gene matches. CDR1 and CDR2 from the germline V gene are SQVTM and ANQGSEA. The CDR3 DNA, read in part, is TGCAGCGCTTCCGGACAGGGGAACACCGGGGAG. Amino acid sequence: CSASGQGNTGE. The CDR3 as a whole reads CSASGQGNTGELFF.

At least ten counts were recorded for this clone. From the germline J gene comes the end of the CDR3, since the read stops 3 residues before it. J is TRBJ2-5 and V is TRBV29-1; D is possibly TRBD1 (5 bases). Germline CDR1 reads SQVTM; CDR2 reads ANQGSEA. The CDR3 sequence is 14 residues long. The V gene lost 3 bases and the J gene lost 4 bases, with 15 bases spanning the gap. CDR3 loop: CSVESTGQGETQYF. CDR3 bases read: TGCAGCGTTGAGTCTACCGGGCAGGGAGAGACC.

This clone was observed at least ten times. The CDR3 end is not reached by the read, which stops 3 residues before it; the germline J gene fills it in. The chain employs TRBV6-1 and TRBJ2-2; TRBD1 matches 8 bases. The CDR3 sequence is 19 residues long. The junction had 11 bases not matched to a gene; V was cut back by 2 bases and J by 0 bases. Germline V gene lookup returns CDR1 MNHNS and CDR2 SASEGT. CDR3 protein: CASSEISGRGPANTGELFF. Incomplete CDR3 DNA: TGTGCCAGCAGTGAAATTTCGGGCAGGGGGCCCGCGAACACCGGGGAG.

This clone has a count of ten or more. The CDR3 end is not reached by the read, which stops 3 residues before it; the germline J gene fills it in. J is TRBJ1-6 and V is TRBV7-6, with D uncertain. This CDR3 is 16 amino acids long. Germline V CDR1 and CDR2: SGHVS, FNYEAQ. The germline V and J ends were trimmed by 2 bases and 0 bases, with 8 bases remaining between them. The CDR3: CASSLSNPSYNSPLHF. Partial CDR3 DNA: TGTGCCAGCAGCTTATCTAACCCCTCCTATAATTCACCC.

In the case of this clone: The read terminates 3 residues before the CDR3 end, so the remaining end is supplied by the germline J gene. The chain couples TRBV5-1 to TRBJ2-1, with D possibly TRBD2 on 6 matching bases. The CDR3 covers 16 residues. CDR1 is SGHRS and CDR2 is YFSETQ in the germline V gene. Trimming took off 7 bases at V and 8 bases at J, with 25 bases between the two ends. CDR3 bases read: TGCGCCAGCCGGAGAGATAGGGGACTGGGTAACGATGAG. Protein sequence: CASRRDRGLGNDE. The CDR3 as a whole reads CASRRDRGLGNDEQFF.

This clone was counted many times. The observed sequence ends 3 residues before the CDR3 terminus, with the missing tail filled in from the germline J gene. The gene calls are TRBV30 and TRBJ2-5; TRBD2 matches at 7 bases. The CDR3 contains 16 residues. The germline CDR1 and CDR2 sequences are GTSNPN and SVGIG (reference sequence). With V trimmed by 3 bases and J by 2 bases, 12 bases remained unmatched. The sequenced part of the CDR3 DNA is TGTGCCTGGAGGGGCCAGCATTGGGGGGGACAAGAGACC. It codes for CAWRGQHWGGQET. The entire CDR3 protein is CAWRGQHWGGQETQYF.

The CDR3 sequence: CASRQGRGANVLFF. The CDR3 DNA, read in part, is TGTGCCAGCAGACAGGGCCGGGGGGCCAACGTG. V and J are TRBV6-2 or TRBV6-3 and TRBJ2-2; TRBD2 is a possible D gene (7 bases). The sequence runs out 3 residues before the end of the CDR3; the remainder is reconstructed from the germline J gene. The germline CDR1 and CDR2 sequences are MNHEY and SVGEGT. This CDR3 has 14 amino acids.

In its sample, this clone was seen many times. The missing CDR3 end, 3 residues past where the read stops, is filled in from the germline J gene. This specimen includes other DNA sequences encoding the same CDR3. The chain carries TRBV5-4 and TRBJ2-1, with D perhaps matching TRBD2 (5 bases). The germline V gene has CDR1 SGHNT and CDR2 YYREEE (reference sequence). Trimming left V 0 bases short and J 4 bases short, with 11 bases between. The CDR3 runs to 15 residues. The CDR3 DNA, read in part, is TGTGCCAGCAGCTTGGCCGGGGATCGATACAATGAG. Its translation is CASSLAGDRYNE. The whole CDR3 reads CASSLAGDRYNEQFF.

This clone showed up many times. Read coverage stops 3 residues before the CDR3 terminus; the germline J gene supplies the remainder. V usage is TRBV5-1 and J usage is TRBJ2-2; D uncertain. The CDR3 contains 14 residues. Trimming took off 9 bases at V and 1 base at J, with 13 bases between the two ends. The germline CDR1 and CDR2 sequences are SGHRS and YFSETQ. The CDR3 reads CATTLRRNTGELFF. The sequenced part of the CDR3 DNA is TGCGCCACCACACTAAGGAGGAACACCGGGGAG.

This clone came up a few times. The CDR3 here is CAWSVGQGVYDYTF. The part of the CDR3 DNA that was read is TGTGCCTGGAGTGTAGGGCAGGGGGTCTACGAC. This rearrangement joins TRBV30 to TRBJ1-2; 7 bases map to TRBD1. The sequenced fragment ends 3 residues before the CDR3 boundary, so the rest is inferred from the germline J gene. Germline V CDR1 and CDR2: GTSNPN, SVGIG (reference sequence). This CDR3 spans 14 amino acids.

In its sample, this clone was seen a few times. Incomplete CDR3 DNA: TGTGCCAGCAGCTTATATGAGACACCCTATGGT. Its translation is CASSLYETPYG. The complete CDR3 reads CASSLYETPYGQYF. The V and J genes are TRBV7-2 and TRBJ2-4; no definite D call. The CDR3 goes on 3 residues after the read ends, and that part is filled in from the germline J gene. This CDR3 has 14 amino acids. Looked up from germline, CDR1 is SGHTA and CDR2 is FQGNSA. The whole variable domain, filled in from reference TRBV7-2 and TRBJ2-4, reads GAGVSQSPSNKVTEKGKDVELRCDPISGHTALYWYRQSLGQGLEFLIYFQGNSAPDKSGLPSDRFSAERTGGSVSTLTIQRTQQEDSAVYLCASSLYETPYGQYFGAGTRLSVL.

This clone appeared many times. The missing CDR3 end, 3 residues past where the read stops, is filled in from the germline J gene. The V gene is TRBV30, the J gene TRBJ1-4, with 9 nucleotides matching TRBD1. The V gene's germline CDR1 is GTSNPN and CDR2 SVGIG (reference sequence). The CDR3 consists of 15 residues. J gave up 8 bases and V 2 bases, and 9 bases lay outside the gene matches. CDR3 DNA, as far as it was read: TGTGCCTGGAGTCCAGGGACAGGGTTGGAGGAAAAA. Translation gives CAWSPGTGLEEK. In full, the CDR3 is CAWSPGTGLEEKLFF.

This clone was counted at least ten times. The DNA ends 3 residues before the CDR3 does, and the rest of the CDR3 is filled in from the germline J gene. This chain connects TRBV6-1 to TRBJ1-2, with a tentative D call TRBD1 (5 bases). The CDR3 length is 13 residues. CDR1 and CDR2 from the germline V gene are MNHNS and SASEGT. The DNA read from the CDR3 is TGTGCCAGCAGTGAAATAGGGGTTGGCGGC. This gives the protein CASSEIGVGG. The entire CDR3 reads CASSEIGVGGYTF.

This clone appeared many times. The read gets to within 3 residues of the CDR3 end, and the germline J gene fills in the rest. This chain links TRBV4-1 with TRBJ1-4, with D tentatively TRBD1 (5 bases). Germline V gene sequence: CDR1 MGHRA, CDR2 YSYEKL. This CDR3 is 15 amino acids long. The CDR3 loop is CASSQEVAGANVLFF. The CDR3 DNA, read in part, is TGCGCCAGCAGCCAAGAAGTCGCTGGGGCCAACGTA.

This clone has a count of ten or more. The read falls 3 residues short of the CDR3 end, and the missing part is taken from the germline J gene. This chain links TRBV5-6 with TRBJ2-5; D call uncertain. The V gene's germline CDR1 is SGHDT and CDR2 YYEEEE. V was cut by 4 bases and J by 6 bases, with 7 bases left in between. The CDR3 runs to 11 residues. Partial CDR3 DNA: TGTGCCAGCAGCACTACGAAGACC. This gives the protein CASSTTKT. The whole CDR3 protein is CASSTTKTQYF.

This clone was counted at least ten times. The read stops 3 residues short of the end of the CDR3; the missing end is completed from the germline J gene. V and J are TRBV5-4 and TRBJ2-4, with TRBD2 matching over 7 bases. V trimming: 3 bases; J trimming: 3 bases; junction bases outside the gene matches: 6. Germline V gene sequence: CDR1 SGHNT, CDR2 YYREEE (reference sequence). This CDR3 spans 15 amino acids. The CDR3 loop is CASSSPGEGKNIQYF. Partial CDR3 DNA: TGTGCCAGCAGCTCCCCGGGGGAGGGCAAAAACATT.

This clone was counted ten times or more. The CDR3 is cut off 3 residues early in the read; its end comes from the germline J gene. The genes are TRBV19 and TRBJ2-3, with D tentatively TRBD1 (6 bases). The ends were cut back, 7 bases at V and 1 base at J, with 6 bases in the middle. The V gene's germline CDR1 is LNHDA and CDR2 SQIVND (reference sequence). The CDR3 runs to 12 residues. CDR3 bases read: TGTGCCAGTACAGGGGGCACAGATACG. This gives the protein CASTGGTDT. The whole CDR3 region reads CASTGGTDTQYF.

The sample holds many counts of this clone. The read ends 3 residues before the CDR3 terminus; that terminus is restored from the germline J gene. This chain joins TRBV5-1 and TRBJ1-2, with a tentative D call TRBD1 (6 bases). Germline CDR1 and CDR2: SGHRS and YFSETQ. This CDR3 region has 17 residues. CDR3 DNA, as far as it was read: TGCGCCAGCAGCCCATCCCCACTAGCGGGGGGGGCAAATGAC. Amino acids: CASSPSPLAGGAND. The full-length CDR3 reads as CASSPSPLAGGANDYTF. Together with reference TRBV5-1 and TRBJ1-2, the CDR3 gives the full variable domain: KAGVTQTPRYLIKTRGQQVTLSCSPISGHRSVSWYQQTPGQGLQFLFEYFSETQRNKGNFPGRFSGRQFSNSRSEMNVSTLELGDSALYLCASSPSPLAGGANDYTFGSGTRLTVV.

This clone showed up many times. CDR3 bases read: TGTGCCAGCAGTGTAGTTCCAGGGGACAGGGCCCCAGAGACC. Translation gives CASSVVPGDRAPET. Given in full, the CDR3 is CASSVVPGDRAPETQYF. This chain connects TRBV2 to TRBJ2-5, with 9 bases fitting TRBD1. The sequence runs out 3 residues before the end of the CDR3; the remainder is reconstructed from the germline J gene. Germline-derived CDR1 and CDR2 are SNHLY and FYNNEI. V shed 4 bases, J shed 4 bases, and the junction held 13 bases outside the gene matches. The CDR3 is 17 residues long.